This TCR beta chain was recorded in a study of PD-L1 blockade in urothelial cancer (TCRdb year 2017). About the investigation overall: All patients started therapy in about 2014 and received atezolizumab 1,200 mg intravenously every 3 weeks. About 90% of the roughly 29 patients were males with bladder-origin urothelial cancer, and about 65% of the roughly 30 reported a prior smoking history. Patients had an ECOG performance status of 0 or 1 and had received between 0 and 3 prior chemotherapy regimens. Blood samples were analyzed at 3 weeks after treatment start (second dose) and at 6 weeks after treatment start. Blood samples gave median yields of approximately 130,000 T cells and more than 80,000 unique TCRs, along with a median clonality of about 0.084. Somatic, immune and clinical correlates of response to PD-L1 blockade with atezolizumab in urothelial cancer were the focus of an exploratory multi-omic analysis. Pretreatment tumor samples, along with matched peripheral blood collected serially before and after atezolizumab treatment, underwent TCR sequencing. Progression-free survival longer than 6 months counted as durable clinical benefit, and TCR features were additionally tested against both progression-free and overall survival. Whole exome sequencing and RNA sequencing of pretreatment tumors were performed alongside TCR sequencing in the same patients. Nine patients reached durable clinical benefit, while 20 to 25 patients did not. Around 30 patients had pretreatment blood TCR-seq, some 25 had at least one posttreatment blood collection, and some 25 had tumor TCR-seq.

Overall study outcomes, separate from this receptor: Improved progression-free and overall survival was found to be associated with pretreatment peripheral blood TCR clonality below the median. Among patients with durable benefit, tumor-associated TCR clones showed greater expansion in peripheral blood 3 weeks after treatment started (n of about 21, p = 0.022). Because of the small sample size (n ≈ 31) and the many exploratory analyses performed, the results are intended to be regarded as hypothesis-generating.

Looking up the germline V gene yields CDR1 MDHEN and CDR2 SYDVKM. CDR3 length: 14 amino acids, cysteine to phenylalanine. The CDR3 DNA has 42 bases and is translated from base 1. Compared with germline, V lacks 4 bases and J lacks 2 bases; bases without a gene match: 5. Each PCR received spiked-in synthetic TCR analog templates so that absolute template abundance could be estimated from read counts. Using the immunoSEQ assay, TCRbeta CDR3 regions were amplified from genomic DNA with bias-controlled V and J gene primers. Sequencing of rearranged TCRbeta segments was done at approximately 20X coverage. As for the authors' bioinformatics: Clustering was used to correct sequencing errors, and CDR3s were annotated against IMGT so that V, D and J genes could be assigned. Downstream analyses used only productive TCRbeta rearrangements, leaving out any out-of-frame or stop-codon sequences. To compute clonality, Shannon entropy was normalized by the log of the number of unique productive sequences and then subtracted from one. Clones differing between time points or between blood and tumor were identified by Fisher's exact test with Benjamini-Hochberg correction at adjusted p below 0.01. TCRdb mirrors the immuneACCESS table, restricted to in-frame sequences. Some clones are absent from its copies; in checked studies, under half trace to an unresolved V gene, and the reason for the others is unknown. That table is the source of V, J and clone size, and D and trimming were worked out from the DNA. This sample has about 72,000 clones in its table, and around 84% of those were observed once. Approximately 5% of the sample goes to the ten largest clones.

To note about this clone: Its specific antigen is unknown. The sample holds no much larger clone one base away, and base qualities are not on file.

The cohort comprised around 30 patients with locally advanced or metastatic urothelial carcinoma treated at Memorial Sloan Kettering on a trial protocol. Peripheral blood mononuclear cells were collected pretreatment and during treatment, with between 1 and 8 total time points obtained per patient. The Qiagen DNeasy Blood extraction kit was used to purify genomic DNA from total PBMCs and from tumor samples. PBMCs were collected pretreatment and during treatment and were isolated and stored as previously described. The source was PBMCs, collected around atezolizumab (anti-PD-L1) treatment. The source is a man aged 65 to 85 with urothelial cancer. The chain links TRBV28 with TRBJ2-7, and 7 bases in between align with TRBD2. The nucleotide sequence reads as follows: TGTGCCAGCAGTTCTAGCGGACTAACCTACGAGCAGTACTTC. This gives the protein CASSSSGLTYEQYF.